The table lists the clone carrying this TCR beta chain with many counts. The CDR3 is 15 residues long. V lost 5 bases, J lost 4 bases, and 17 bases lay in between. The germline V gene encodes CDR1 MNHNS and CDR2 SASEGT. These data originate in a study of T cells in Graves' hyperthyroidism and ophthalmopathy. What was amplified from RNA transcripts were TCR beta CDR3 regions. TCR CDR3 regions were first amplified by RT-PCR with HTBI primers. TCRdb processed the multiplex PCR reads anew with MiXCR; each CDR3 protein has one entry. Among 450,000 to 600,000 distinct CDR3 sequences listed, nearly 20% were seen once.

This TCR was sampled from a man aged 35-49 years with Graves' ophthalmopathy. Sample: blood. The chain combines TRBV6-1 with TRBJ1-2, with D possibly matching TRBD1 (5 bases). Here the CDR3 DNA reads TGTGCCAGCAGTCTACAGGCCGAAGGTGGCTATGGCTACACCTTC. It is translated as CASSLQAEGGYGYTF.